These 6 T cell receptor beta chains came from one sample sequenced in a study of blood T cell repertoires in COVID-19 (dated by TCRdb to the early 2020s). Libraries were constructed by the immunoSEQ multiplex PCR assay. TCRdb re-hosts the immuneACCESS table, in-frame sequences only. Its copies lack some clones; in the studies checked, an unresolved V gene accounts for under half of them, and the cause for the rest is not known. This sample gives about 250,000 clones in total; 87% of them show up just once. Under 4% of the sample comes from the top ten. Source material: peripheral blood. These receptors all stem from a man in his late teens or twenties with active or convalescent COVID-19.

This clone has only a few counts. The CDR3 DNA sequence: TGTGCCAGCAGCCTGGACGCGAACTCGAACACCGGGGAGCTGTTTTTT. As protein: CASSLDANSNTGELFF. The V call is TRBV5-6, the J call TRBJ2-2; D remains ambiguous. This CDR3 contains 16 residues. The germline gives CDR1 SGHDT, CDR2 YYEEEE. Trimming removed 4 bases from V and 0 bases from J, with 13 bases in between.

This rearrangement joins TRBV18 to TRBJ2-7, with 7 bases aligning to TRBD2. The CDR3 loop spans 15 amino acids. Germline CDR1 KGHSH, CDR2 LQKENI. V lost 3 bases and J lost 0; bases outside the gene matches: 5. The CDR3 protein is CASSPNSGFSYEQYF. The CDR3 DNA reads TGTGCCAGCTCACCTAATAGCGGGTTCTCCTACGAGCAGTACTTC.

The chain carries TRBV12-3 or TRBV12-4 and TRBJ1-3; possible D gene TRBD1, 5 bases. Deletions cut 2 bases from V and 7 bases from J, with 9 bases between. This CDR3 is built from 13 residues. The CDR3: CASSLFGGNTIYF. Written as DNA, the CDR3 is TGTGCCAGCAGTTTATTCGGGGGGAACACCATATATTTT.

The rearrangement joins TRBV2 to TRBJ2-5, with 12 bases matching TRBD1. CDR3 length equals 16 residues. CDR1 is SNHLY and CDR2 is FYNNEI in the germline V gene. The V gene end was trimmed by 4 bases and the J gene end by 5 bases; junction bases not matched to a gene: 8. The CDR3 DNA sequence: TGTGCCAGCAGTGTCTGGGACAGGGGGCGCTGGGAGACCCAGTACTTC. The encoded protein is CASSVWDRGRWETQYF.

J is TRBJ1-2 and V is TRBV27; 12 nucleotides align to TRBD1. The junction had 8 bases not matched to a gene; V was cut back by 8 bases and J by 10 bases. The CDR3 has 13 residues. The V gene's germline CDR1 is MNHEY and CDR2 SMNVEV (reference sequence). CDR3 loop: CASRTGTGGFYTF. The DNA for the CDR3 is TGTGCCAGCCGAACCGGGACAGGGGGCTTCTACACCTTC.

The rearrangement joins TRBV7-3 to TRBJ2-5; 8 bases are shared with TRBD1. This CDR3 comprises 15 residues. J gave up 5 bases and V 4 bases, and 9 bases lay outside the gene matches. CDR1 and CDR2 (germline): SGHTA, FQGTGA. CDR3 DNA sequence: TGTGCCAGCAGCTCAGGGGGCCTCCCGGCTGAGACCCAGTACTTC. Encoded protein: CASSSGGLPAETQYF.